One and the same sample provided the 18 T cell receptor beta chains below, sequenced in a study of cytomegalovirus exposure and HLA in healthy donors. PCR amplification relied on 60 Vbeta primers (plus 13 Jbeta primers). Sequencing was performed with immunoSEQ multiplex PCR; in TCRdb, only in-frame clones are kept and a portion is missing. The data contain roughly 160,000 clones, approximately 80% of them singletons. The specimen was PBMCs. Receptors originate from a young man in good health and CMV-seropositive.

The chain couples TRBV2 to TRBJ2-2; D possibly corresponds to TRBD2 (5 bases). There are 14 residues in the CDR3. CDR1 and CDR2 from the germline V gene are SNHLY and FYNNEI. V lost 10 bases and J lost 1, with 13 bases in between. The CDR3 protein is CATTSRGNTGELFF. The CDR3 DNA reads as TGTGCCACAACTAGTCGGGGGAACACCGGGGAGCTGTTTTTT.

The V gene is TRBV5-1, the J gene TRBJ2-3, with TRBD1 matching 7 bases. Germline CDR1 reads SGHRS; CDR2 reads YFSETQ. V was clipped by 4 bases and J by 1 base; unmatched bases: 9. This CDR3 region has 16 residues. The CDR3 reads CASSGGQRLRTDTQYF. The CDR3 DNA sequence: TGCGCCAGCAGCGGGGGACAGCGCCTTCGCACAGATACGCAGTATTTT.

CDR3 in amino acids: CASSQDRIAGARMTETQYF. The DNA for the CDR3 is TGCGCCAGCAGCCAAGATAGGATAGCGGGGGCTCGGATGACGGAGACCCAGTACTTC. The chain couples TRBV4-3 to TRBJ2-5; 9 nucleotides match TRBD2. After removal of 0 bases from V and 5 bases from J, the junction contained 16 bases not matched to a gene. CDR1 is LGHNA and CDR2 is YSLEER in the germline V gene. The CDR3 is made up of 19 amino acids.

The V and J genes are TRBV6-6 and TRBJ2-7; 7 bases map to TRBD1. The CDR3 has 14 amino acids. After removal of 0 bases from V and 2 bases from J, the junction contained 1 base not matched to a gene. CDR1 is MNHNY, CDR2 SVGAGI, per germline (reference sequence). The CDR3 bases are TGTGCCAGCAGTTACTCCCAGGGGGCCTACGAGCAGTACTTC. It is translated as CASSYSQGAYEQYF.

The V and J genes are TRBV30 and TRBJ2-7; a possible D gene is TRBD2 (5 bases). Trimming stripped 0 bases from V and 6 bases from J, with 12 bases between. Germline V CDR1 and CDR2: GTSNPN, SVGIG (reference sequence). The CDR3 has 13 residues. CDR3 in amino acids: CAWSVHPEGEQYF. As DNA, the CDR3 is TGTGCCTGGAGTGTACACCCCGAGGGCGAGCAGTACTTC. Full variable domain (remainder filled in from reference TRBV30 and TRBJ2-7): SQTIHQWPATLVQPVGSPLSLECTVEGTSNPNLYWYRQAAGRGLQLLFYSVGIGQISSEVPQNLSASRPQDRQFILSSKKLLLSDSGFYLCAWSVHPEGEQYFGPGTRLTVT.

This clone has just one count. This chain uses TRBV28 with TRBJ2-5; the D is unclear. Germline CDR1 MDHEN, CDR2 SYDVKM. The CDR3 runs 14 residues. Trimming left V 6 bases short and J 3 bases short, with 14 bases between. As DNA, the CDR3 is TGTGCCAGCAGCATTGACATATTCAAAGAGACCCAGTACTTC. Amino acids: CASSIDIFKETQYF.

This clone appeared a few times. The chain employs TRBV27 and TRBJ2-7; 9 bases map to TRBD1. The CDR3 covers 14 residues. V lost 6 bases and J lost 4; bases outside the gene matches: 7. Germline CDR1 and CDR2: MNHEY and SMNVEV (reference sequence). CDR3 sequence: CASRRDRATYEQYF. DNA of the CDR3: TGTGCCAGCAGACGGGACAGGGCAACATACGAGCAGTACTTC.

The chain is built from TRBV7-9 and TRBJ2-5, with D unclear. V lost 1 base and J 5 bases, leaving 8 bases between the germline ends. The CDR3 sequence is 13 residues long. Germline CDR1 SEHNR, CDR2 FQNEAQ (reference sequence). CDR3 DNA sequence: TGTGCCAGCAGCTTAGGGCAGAAGGAGACCCAGTACTTC. Its translation: CASSLGQKETQYF.

This clone was seen a few times. The chain links TRBV9 to TRBJ1-1; tentatively, D is TRBD1 (5 bases). V lost 4 bases to trimming and J lost 1 base, with 8 bases between them. The CDR3 spans 13 residues. The germline CDR1 and CDR2 sequences are SGDLS and YYNGEE. This chain's CDR3 is CASSQDTNTEAFF. For the CDR3, the DNA is TGTGCCAGCAGCCAGGACACGAACACTGAAGCTTTCTTT.

A few counts support this clone. The chain is built from TRBV4-3 and TRBJ2-5, with D possibly matching TRBD1 (5 bases). This CDR3 is 14 amino acids long. Germline loops: CDR1 LGHNA, CDR2 YSLEER. The ends were cut back, 0 bases at V and 8 bases at J, with 13 bases in the middle. CDR3 region: CASSQETDNPTQYF. The CDR3 DNA follows: TGCGCCAGCAGCCAAGAGACGGACAATCCTACCCAGTACTTC.

A note on this clone: One end of the junction is discordant with germline, which a read error may explain. The J gene is TRBJ1-4, the V gene TRBV7-9; possible D gene TRBD1, 6 bases. CDR3 length: 14 amino acids. Germline V gene data show CDR1 as SEHNR and CDR2 as FQNEAQ (reference sequence). The CDR3 protein is CASSLGATNEKLFF. As DNA, the CDR3 is TGTGCCAGCAGCTTGGGGGCAACTAATGAGAAACTGTTTTTT.

The J gene is TRBJ1-2, the V gene TRBV28; 8 nucleotides match TRBD1. Germline trimming cut 5 bases from V and 5 bases from J; bases unmatched to any gene: 7. Germline lookup yields CDR1 MDHEN and CDR2 SYDVKM. This CDR3 is built from 14 residues. The CDR3 spells CASSRVTGVYGYTF. CDR3 sequence (DNA): TGTGCCAGCAGTCGTGTGACAGGGGTATATGGCTACACCTTC.

This chain joins TRBV7-2 and TRBJ1-5; D is possibly TRBD1 (5 bases). V gave up 0 bases and J gave up 4 bases, with 7 bases separating them. The germline V gene has CDR1 SGHTA and CDR2 FQGNSA. This CDR3 comprises 14 residues. CDR3: CASSLAGVNQPQHF. The CDR3 DNA reads TGTGCCAGCAGCTTAGCAGGGGTTAATCAGCCCCAGCATTTT.

This chain connects TRBV15 to TRBJ2-5; D is perhaps TRBD1 (6 bases). This CDR3 is built from 16 residues. V was cut by 5 bases and J by 5 bases, with 21 bases left in between. Per germline, CDR1 LNHNV and CDR2 YYDKDF (reference sequence). The CDR3 DNA follows: TGTGCCACCAGCGCTCAACAGGGACGGGTTACGGAGACCCAGTACTTC. It encodes CATSAQQGRVTETQYF. The whole variable domain, filled in from reference TRBV15 and TRBJ2-5, reads DAMVIQNPRYQVTQFGKPVTLSCSQTLNHNVMYWYQQKSSQAPKLLFHYYDKDFNNEADTPDNFQSRRPNTSFCFLDIRSPGLGDTAMYLCATSAQQGRVTETQYFGPGTRLLVL.

This sequence joins TRBV7-2 and TRBJ2-1, with TRBD2 matching 9 bases. Per germline, CDR1 SGHTA and CDR2 FQGNSA. The junction had 2 bases not matched to a gene; V was cut back by 3 bases and J by 5 bases. CDR3 size: 14 residues. CDR3 DNA sequence: TGTGCCAGCAGCTTGGTAGCGGGGGACAATGAGCAGTTCTTC. The encoded protein is CASSLVAGDNEQFF.

This chain links TRBV11-3 with TRBJ2-2; TRBD1 matches at 10 bases. The CDR3 spans 16 residues. With 5 bases clipped from V and 5 bases from J, the junction kept 8 bases outside the gene matches. Germline V gene sequence: CDR1 SGHNT, CDR2 YENEEA. The CDR3 sequence is CASSPFDRGRTGELFF. The CDR3 region has the DNA TGTGCCAGCAGCCCGTTCGACAGGGGGCGTACCGGGGAGCTGTTTTTT.

The chain combines TRBV19 with TRBJ2-7, with 7 bases identical to TRBD1. CDR3 length: 15 residues. V was clipped by 3 bases and J by 4 bases; unmatched bases: 9. Germline CDR1 is LNHDA and CDR2 is SQIVND (reference sequence). The CDR3 DNA sequence: TGTGCCAGTAGTATTGCGCGGACAGGCCAATACGAGCAGTACTTC. It codes for CASSIARTGQYEQYF.

The gene calls are TRBV5-1 and TRBJ2-7; 9 nucleotides match TRBD1. CDR1 and CDR2 (germline): SGHRS, YFSETQ. Losses at the gene ends were 7 bases for V and 4 bases for J; bases not matched to a gene: 6. The CDR3 length is 13 residues. The CDR3 region is CASGRDRDYEQYF. CDR3 nucleotide sequence: TGCGCCAGCGGCCGGGACAGGGATTACGAGCAGTACTTC.